These T cell receptor beta chains were read from a single sample in a study of blood T cell repertoires in COVID-19. Only in-frame clones appear in the TCRdb table, and some are missing; sequencing was by immunoSEQ multiplex PCR. This table has 200,000 to 250,000 clones, 87% appearing once. Specimen: peripheral blood. These receptor sequences come from a young woman who had recovered from COVID-19. Each CDR3 is given with its conserved first and last residue. Fields, in order: CDR3 DNA, CDR3 protein, D gene, J gene, clone size, V gene. The D gene is left open where the match is weak. Some rows have no size entry. The others give once, few or many, or a class for an expanded clone.

CDR3 DNA: TGTGCCAGTAGGGGACAGCGTAATCAGCCCCAGCATTTT
CDR3 protein: CASRGQRNQPQHF
D gene: TRBD1
J gene: TRBJ1-5
clone size: NA
V gene: TRBV19

CDR3 DNA: TGTGCCAGCAGCTTAGGGTCGGGGGGGGTAAACACCATATATTTT
CDR3 protein: CASSLGSGGVNTIYF
D gene: NA
J gene: TRBJ1-3
clone size: NA
V gene: TRBV7-2

CDR3 DNA: TGTGCCAGCAGGCACACAGGGGGCGATGGCTATGGCTACACCTTC
CDR3 protein: CASRHTGGDGYGYTF
D gene: TRBD1
J gene: TRBJ1-2
clone size: NA
V gene: TRBV6-6

CDR3 DNA: TGTGCCAGCTCACCACCGAATCGCGGGACAGGGACGTATGGCTACACCTTC
CDR3 protein: CASSPPNRGTGTYGYTF
D gene: TRBD1
J gene: TRBJ1-2
clone size: few
V gene: TRBV18

CDR3 DNA: TGTGCCAGCAGCTTGGACAGATCAAACACTGAAGCTTTCTTT
CDR3 protein: CASSLDRSNTEAFF
D gene: NA
J gene: TRBJ1-1
clone size: once
V gene: TRBV7-9

CDR3 DNA: TGTGCCAGCAGCTTATCCCGGCAAGAGACCCAGTACTTC
CDR3 protein: CASSLSRQETQYF
D gene: NA
J gene: TRBJ2-5
clone size: few
V gene: TRBV7-3

CDR3 DNA: TGCGCCAGCAGCCATACTACAGGGAACACTGAAGCTTTCTTT
CDR3 protein: CASSHTTGNTEAFF
D gene: NA
J gene: TRBJ1-1
clone size: few
V gene: TRBV4-1

CDR3 DNA: TGTGCCAGCAGAGAGACTTTCTTGAGAAGCGGGATCTCCTACGAGCAGTACTTC
CDR3 protein: CASRETFLRSGISYEQYF
D gene: TRBD2
J gene: TRBJ2-7
clone size: NA
V gene: TRBV3-1/TRBV3-2

CDR3 DNA: TGTGCCAGCAGCTTTCAAACTAGCGGGAGGAACTCAGATACGCAGTATTTT
CDR3 protein: CASSFQTSGRNSDTQYF
D gene: TRBD2
J gene: TRBJ2-3
clone size: NA
V gene: TRBV11-3

CDR3 DNA: TGTGCCAGCAGCCCAACCCGGCGGGAGGGGTTATTAGCCAAAAACATTCAGTACTTC
CDR3 protein: CASSPTRREGLLAKNIQYF
D gene: TRBD2
J gene: TRBJ2-4
clone size: once
V gene: TRBV7-9

CDR3 DNA: TGTGCCAGCAGTTACATCGGAGCTAACTATGGCTACACCTTC
CDR3 protein: CASSYIGANYGYTF
D gene: NA
J gene: TRBJ1-2
clone size: NA
V gene: TRBV6-5

CDR3 DNA: TGTGCCAGCAGCTCGTCGGATCAGGGGGCGCGATACGAGCAGTACTTC
CDR3 protein: CASSSSDQGARYEQYF
D gene: TRBD1
J gene: TRBJ2-7
clone size: NA
V gene: TRBV13

CDR3 DNA: TGTGCCAGCAGCCGCACTCAGGGGCGCGGTGAAAAACTGTTTTTT
CDR3 protein: CASSRTQGRGEKLFF
D gene: NA
J gene: TRBJ1-4
clone size: NA
V gene: TRBV6-2/TRBV6-3

CDR3 DNA: TGTGCCAGCAGCCAAGCGTTTCCGCGGGGGGAGCAGTTCTTC
CDR3 protein: CASSQAFPRGEQFF
D gene: TRBD2
J gene: TRBJ2-1
clone size: NA
V gene: TRBV14

CDR3 DNA: TGTGCCAGCAGCCAAGGAACGAGCGGCCAAGGGGGCAATGAGCAGTTCTTC
CDR3 protein: CASSQGTSGQGGNEQFF
D gene: NA
J gene: TRBJ2-1
clone size: few
V gene: TRBV4-2

CDR3 DNA: TGCGCCAGCAGCCAAGATATCGGCGGGGAGCTGTTTTTT
CDR3 protein: CASSQDIGGELFF
D gene: NA
J gene: TRBJ2-2
clone size: few
V gene: TRBV4-1

CDR3 DNA: TGCGCCAGCAGCCAAGAAGGGGGTTGGACAGACGAGCAGTACTTC
CDR3 protein: CASSQEGGWTDEQYF
D gene: NA
J gene: TRBJ2-7
clone size: NA
V gene: TRBV4-3

CDR3 DNA: TGTGCCAGCAGTGTAAGCGGATATGGCTACACCTTC
CDR3 protein: CASSVSGYGYTF
D gene: NA
J gene: TRBJ1-2
clone size: NA
V gene: TRBV2

CDR3 DNA: TGTGCCAGCAGCCAAGAGAAGCGGGAGGCCCAGTTCTTC
CDR3 protein: CASSQEKREAQFF
D gene: TRBD2
J gene: TRBJ2-1
clone size: NA
V gene: TRBV4-2

CDR3 DNA: TGTGCCAGCAGTGAATCCCGACAGGGCCTCAGGGAGCAGTACTTC
CDR3 protein: CASSESRQGLREQYF
D gene: TRBD1
J gene: TRBJ2-7
clone size: NA
V gene: TRBV6-1

CDR3 DNA: TGTGCCAGCAGCTTAGGGACAGGGGTCTCCTACAATGAGCAGTTCTTC
CDR3 protein: CASSLGTGVSYNEQFF
D gene: TRBD1
J gene: TRBJ2-1
clone size: NA
V gene: TRBV11-2

CDR3 DNA: TGTGCCTGGAGTGTAAGCAGGGGACGGGAGCTGTTTTTT
CDR3 protein: CAWSVSRGRELFF
D gene: NA
J gene: TRBJ2-2
clone size: NA
V gene: TRBV30

CDR3 DNA: TGTGCCAGCAGTCTAACAGGGTCCTCTGGAAACACCATATATTTT
CDR3 protein: CASSLTGSSGNTIYF
D gene: NA
J gene: TRBJ1-3
clone size: NA
V gene: TRBV7-2

CDR3 DNA: TGTGCCAGCAGCTCCGGACAGGGGGCAAGTGGGACCCAGTACTTC
CDR3 protein: CASSSGQGASGTQYF
D gene: TRBD1
J gene: TRBJ2-5
clone size: NA
V gene: TRBV5-4

CDR3 DNA: TGTGCCAGCAGCCACCCCGGAGGGATCCCCTACGAGCAGTACTTC
CDR3 protein: CASSHPGGIPYEQYF
D gene: NA
J gene: TRBJ2-7
clone size: NA
V gene: TRBV16

CDR3 DNA: TGTGCCTGGAGTGTGGGGGGGCCTTCCGGGGAGCTGTTTTTT
CDR3 protein: CAWSVGGPSGELFF
D gene: NA
J gene: TRBJ2-2
clone size: NA
V gene: TRBV30

CDR3 DNA: TGTGCCAGCAGCCTAGCGGGAGCGGATGAGCAGTTCTTC
CDR3 protein: CASSLAGADEQFF
D gene: TRBD2
J gene: TRBJ2-1
clone size: NA
V gene: TRBV13

CDR3 DNA: TGTGCCTGGAGTTCGTTTACCGGGGTAGGACAGCCCCAGCATTTT
CDR3 protein: CAWSSFTGVGQPQHF
D gene: NA
J gene: TRBJ1-5
clone size: NA
V gene: TRBV30

CDR3 DNA: TGTGCCAGCAGTGAAAGTAGAACAGCCGATGGGACTGAAGCTTTCTTT
CDR3 protein: CASSESRTADGTEAFF
D gene: NA
J gene: TRBJ1-1
clone size: NA
V gene: TRBV25-1

CDR3 DNA: TGCGCCAGCAGCCGGACATCGGTCGATAACTATGGCTACACCTTC
CDR3 protein: CASSRTSVDNYGYTF
D gene: NA
J gene: TRBJ1-2
clone size: NA
V gene: TRBV4-1

CDR3 DNA: TGTGCCAGCAGCGAGACTTGGCGAACCGGGGAGCTGTTTTTT
CDR3 protein: CASSETWRTGELFF
D gene: NA
J gene: TRBJ2-2
clone size: NA
V gene: TRBV7-9

CDR3 DNA: TGTGCCAGCACCCCCCGGGGTCGCTCCTACAATGAGCAGTTCTTC
CDR3 protein: CASTPRGRSYNEQFF
D gene: NA
J gene: TRBJ2-1
clone size: NA
V gene: TRBV7-7

CDR3 DNA: TGTGCCAGCAGCGGGGGGGTGAGCTCTGGAAACACCATATATTTT
CDR3 protein: CASSGGVSSGNTIYF
D gene: NA
J gene: TRBJ1-3
clone size: NA
V gene: TRBV11-2

CDR3 DNA: TGTGCCAGCAGCCCCACCCGAGACAGGGGTCGGTGGGGCTACACCTTC
CDR3 protein: CASSPTRDRGRWGYTF
D gene: TRBD1
J gene: TRBJ1-2
clone size: NA
V gene: TRBV6-6

CDR3 DNA: TGTGCCATCAGTGGAACAGGGACGGAAAAACTGTTTTTT
CDR3 protein: CAISGTGTEKLFF
D gene: NA
J gene: TRBJ1-4
clone size: NA
V gene: TRBV10-3

CDR3 DNA: TGTGCCACCGCGACAGGTTCTAGTACCGGGGAGCTGTTTTTT
CDR3 protein: CATATGSSTGELFF
D gene: NA
J gene: TRBJ2-2
clone size: NA
V gene: TRBV6-5

CDR3 DNA: TGTGCCAGTAAGGACAGGGGGCTGGGTTATACTGAAGCTTTCTTT
CDR3 protein: CASKDRGLGYTEAFF
D gene: TRBD1
J gene: TRBJ1-1
clone size: NA
V gene: TRBV19

CDR3 DNA: TGTGCCAGCAGCTCCCCCGCGTTGGGAGCGGGAGTCACCGGGGAGCTGTTTTTT
CDR3 protein: CASSSPALGAGVTGELFF
D gene: TRBD2
J gene: TRBJ2-2
clone size: few
V gene: TRBV7-9

CDR3 DNA: TGCGCCAGCTCCATTACCGGGACAGGGGCCTACAATGAGCAGTTCTTC
CDR3 protein: CASSITGTGAYNEQFF
D gene: TRBD1
J gene: TRBJ2-1
clone size: once
V gene: TRBV5-1

CDR3 DNA: TGTGCCAGCCGGGACACCCTCTCTGGAAACACCATATATTTT
CDR3 protein: CASRDTLSGNTIYF
D gene: NA
J gene: TRBJ1-3
clone size: NA
V gene: TRBV2

CDR3 DNA: TGTGCCAGTAGAAACAGGGACCAAGAGACCCAGTACTTC
CDR3 protein: CASRNRDQETQYF
D gene: NA
J gene: TRBJ2-5
clone size: NA
V gene: TRBV19

CDR3 DNA: TGTGCCAGCAGTGAATGGTTAGCTAAGTTGTCCCACAATGAGCAGTTCTTC
CDR3 protein: CASSEWLAKLSHNEQFF
D gene: NA
J gene: TRBJ2-1
clone size: once
V gene: TRBV2

CDR3 DNA: TGTGCCAGCTCACCCGCAGGGAACTATGGCTACACCTTC
CDR3 protein: CASSPAGNYGYTF
D gene: NA
J gene: TRBJ1-2
clone size: NA
V gene: TRBV18

CDR3 DNA: TGTGCCAGCAGCGTCACCTCAGGGGGCGCGGCAGATACGCAGTATTTT
CDR3 protein: CASSVTSGGAADTQYF
D gene: TRBD1
J gene: TRBJ2-3
clone size: NA
V gene: TRBV9

CDR3 DNA: TGTGCCAGTAGTATGTACGGGGTGAACACTGAAGCTTTCTTT
CDR3 protein: CASSMYGVNTEAFF
D gene: NA
J gene: TRBJ1-1
clone size: NA
V gene: TRBV19

CDR3 DNA: TGCGCCAGCAGCTTGCAGGTGAGGACTAGCCAGAGCACAGATACGCAGTATTTT
CDR3 protein: CASSLQVRTSQSTDTQYF
D gene: TRBD2
J gene: TRBJ2-3
clone size: NA
V gene: TRBV5-1

CDR3 DNA: TGCAGTGCTAGTGGCGGGCAAGGACTAGCGGGAGAGGAGCAGTTCTTC
CDR3 protein: CSASGGQGLAGEEQFF
D gene: TRBD2
J gene: TRBJ2-1
clone size: NA
V gene: TRBV20-1

CDR3 DNA: TGTGCCAGCAGTCCCCCTGGGGGGGGTAAAGGCTACACCTTC
CDR3 protein: CASSPPGGGKGYTF
D gene: NA
J gene: TRBJ1-2
clone size: NA
V gene: TRBV6-5

CDR3 DNA: TGTGCCAGCAGCGCCCTACAGGGCGGGAACACTGAAGCTTTCTTT
CDR3 protein: CASSALQGGNTEAFF
D gene: NA
J gene: TRBJ1-1
clone size: NA
V gene: TRBV9

CDR3 DNA: TGTGCCACCAGCGTAGGTACAGGTCCACCCCTCCACTTT
CDR3 protein: CATSVGTGPPLHF
D gene: NA
J gene: TRBJ1-6
clone size: NA
V gene: TRBV15

CDR3 DNA: TGTGCCAGCAGCGTCGACAGGGCTGGGGCCAACGTCCTGACTTTC
CDR3 protein: CASSVDRAGANVLTF
D gene: TRBD1
J gene: TRBJ2-6
clone size: NA
V gene: TRBV9

CDR3 DNA: TGTGCCAGCAGTCGGAGGGGGCCAAGCAATCAGCCCCAGCATTTT
CDR3 protein: CASSRRGPSNQPQHF
D gene: TRBD1
J gene: TRBJ1-5
clone size: NA
V gene: TRBV2